This TCR beta chain was obtained from a study of T-cell reconstitution after alpha-beta-depleted transplantation in children. Study conclusions and caveats: From newly produced T cells came most of the T-cell counts and diversity one year after transplant. At day 60, the high TCRbeta diversity found in some patients originated from recipient T cells and thymic progenitors that had survived.

J was trimmed by 9 bases and V by 5 bases; bases with no gene match: 3. Per the germline V gene, CDR1 is SGHTA and CDR2 is FQGTGA. This CDR3 contains 14 residues. Unique molecular identifiers featured in how the TCRbeta library was prepared. One entry per CDR3 protein, called by TCRdb with MiXCR from the PCR reads. The table has about 240,000 distinct CDR3 sequences, about 25% seen once; the top ten hold less than 3.5%. In its sample, this clonotype was seen many times. The antigen is undetermined. Here the sequenced sample was PBMCs, taken before TCRalphabeta/CD19-depleted stem cell transplant. This clonotype was obtained from a girl aged 2 to 9 with Fanconi anemia, due to receive a stem cell transplant. This chain connects TRBV7-3 to TRBJ2-1, with 14 nucleotides matching TRBD2. The CDR3 nucleotides are TGTGCCAGCAGCCCCGGACTAGCGGGAGGTGAGCAGTTCTTC. Translated: CASSPGLAGGEQFF.